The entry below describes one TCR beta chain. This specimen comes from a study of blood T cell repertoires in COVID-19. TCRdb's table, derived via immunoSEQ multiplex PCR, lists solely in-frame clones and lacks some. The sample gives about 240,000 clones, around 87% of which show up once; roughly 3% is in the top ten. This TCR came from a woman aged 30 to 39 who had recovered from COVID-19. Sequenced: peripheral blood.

In DNA, the CDR3 is TGTGCCAGCAGTGAAGCGGATGTTAGTCAAACAGGGTCCACTGAAGCTTTCTTT. Its protein is CASSEADVSQTGSTEAFF. The chain is built from TRBV6-1 and TRBJ1-1; D is possibly TRBD1 (6 bases). CDR3 size: 18 residues. Germline-derived CDR1 and CDR2 are MNHNS and SASEGT. The ends were cut back, 0 bases at V and 4 bases at J, with 21 bases in the middle.